This T cell receptor (beta chain) was retrieved from a study of T cell responses to AZD1222 COVID-19 vaccine (dated by TCRdb to 2020 to 2023). About the full investigation: A total of around 240 trial participants underwent TCR sequencing, of whom some 210 received two doses of AZD1222 and about 26 received two doses of the MenACWY control vaccine. Trial participants were enrolled into age subgroups of 18-55, 56-69 and 70-plus years, which contained 148, 28 and 57 TCR-sequenced participants, respectively. Here is what the overall study found, with its caveats: Reportedly, almost half of the unique spike-specific TCRs recognized epitopes lying outside the regions that are mutated in the B.1.351 and B.1.1.7 variants. Because no day 14 peak-response samples were available, repertoires were characterized only after the peak T cell response. The 56-69-year group was small, and its depth increase did not reach significance, likely because of low power. Conclusions about previously exposed vaccinees are limited, since just six or seven AZD1222 recipients were seropositive for SARS-CoV-2 at baseline. The whole spike protein was spanned by vaccine-associated CD4 TCRs, and dominant responses were seen in regions 160-218 and 743-854. A significant rise in spike-specific TCR breadth and depth was observed after two AZD1222 doses relative to day 0 and relative to MenACWY recipients. Most participants were white British and females outnumbered males, and the authors suggested that clonal diversity may have been underestimated.

The time point label for this specimen denotes: about 28 days (+/-7) after the second vaccine dose. Because spike-specific TCR depth and breadth did not differ between the two schedules, AZD1222 recipients who got a second dose at roughly 4 weeks were pooled with those who got a second dose at roughly 12 weeks. Vaccinee samples came from UK trials COV001 and COV002, including a single-blind randomized controlled phase 2/3 trial of AZD1222 (ChAdOx1 nCoV-19) in healthy adults. Trial participant PBMC samples were collected at day 0 and day 28 after the second dose for TCRbeta chain sequencing. In the case of this clone: Its cognate antigen has yet to be identified. Base-call qualities are not available, and no considerably larger clone is one nucleotide away.

The CDR3 regions of human TCRbeta chains were analyzed by immunosequencing. Concerning the study's data processing: Repertoire TCRs were matched against a reference library of SARS-CoV-2-specific TCRs generated with the MIRA antigen-specificity platform. Breadth was defined as the fraction of unique TCRs that were SARS-CoV-2-associated, and depth was defined as the fraction of total T cells that were SARS-CoV-2-associated. Using the MIRA data, every spike-specific TCR was mapped to the spike region that the TCR reacted to and assigned to either a CD4 or a CD8 class. Log10-transformed breadth and depth values were compared by one-way ANOVA with Sidak's multiple comparisons tests. This immuneACCESS table, as held by TCRdb, lists in-frame sequences with V and J called but not all clones. Of the missing ones, under half trace to an unresolved V gene in checked studies; the others have no known cause. The DNA was the basis for D and trimming; V, J and clone size are from that table. This sample lists about 140,000 clones; 90% were detected once. The top ten clones comprise around 1.6% of the sample.

V is reduced by 5 bases and J by 7 bases, leaving a spacing of 12 bases between them. There are 14 amino acids in the CDR3, from cysteine to phenylalanine inclusive. Only CDR3 DNA remains: 42 bases, in frame from the first base. Via the germline V gene (reference sequence), CDR1 is SEHNR and CDR2 FQNEAQ. The TCR originated in an adult who received the AZD1222 COVID-19 vaccine. The sequencing used peripheral blood, collected 28 days after the second AZD1222 dose. The rearrangement combines TRBV7-9 with TRBJ1-6; the best D guess is TRBD1, with 5 bases matching. In nucleotides, the sequence is TGTGCCAGCAGCCCCCGGGGGAGCAATTCACCCCTCCACTTT. This codes for CASSPRGSNSPLHF.